The 14 T cell receptor beta chains reported below all come from one sample, sequenced in a study of blood T cell repertoires in COVID-19. The assay was immunoSEQ multiplex PCR, and TCRdb's table has in-frame clones only and misses some. Of roughly 75,000 clones listed, 81% are singletons. Material for sequencing was peripheral blood. The receptors shown here come from a woman in her 70s with acute or convalescent COVID-19.

The table lists this clone with a count of one. The V call is TRBV9, the J call TRBJ1-5; D unresolved. The CDR3 spans 15 residues. Looked up from germline, CDR1 is SGDLS and CDR2 is YYNGEE. V was trimmed by 1 base and J by 6 bases, leaving 14 bases between them. CDR3 in amino acids: CASSVYGEVGQPQHF. The CDR3 nucleotides are TGTGCCAGCAGCGTATACGGGGAAGTGGGTCAGCCCCAGCATTTT.

The V and J genes are TRBV30 and TRBJ2-2; possibly TRBD1 for D (6 bases). The V gene lost 7 bases and the J gene lost 1 base, with 13 bases spanning the gap. The CDR3 is 14 residues long. Germline CDR1 is GTSNPN and CDR2 is SVGIG (reference sequence). CDR3 sequence reads: CALDRSKNTGELFF. As DNA, the CDR3 is TGTGCCTTGGACAGAAGCAAGAACACCGGGGAGCTGTTTTTT.

The V and J genes are TRBV27 and TRBJ1-2; a weak D match, TRBD1 (6 bases). Trimming pared 5 bases from V and 5 bases from J, leaving 18 bases between. Germline CDR1 reads MNHEY; CDR2 reads SMNVEV (reference sequence). CDR3 length: 15 amino acids. The CDR3 coding sequence is TGTGCCAGCAGTCTGGAAAGCAGGGGCGCTTATGGCTACACCTTC. Translation: CASSLESRGAYGYTF.

The chain carries TRBV28 and TRBJ1-2; D ambiguous. Germline CDR1 MDHEN, CDR2 SYDVKM. V shed 3 bases and J shed 0 bases, with 5 bases lying between them. The CDR3 sequence is 13 residues long. CDR3 region: CASSFRSNYGYTF. The CDR3 bases are TGTGCCAGCAGTTTCAGGTCTAACTATGGCTACACCTTC.

The V gene is TRBV6-1, the J gene TRBJ1-1; D is ambiguous. Trimming cost V 2 bases and J 3 bases, with 10 bases left between them. In germline, CDR1 is MNHNS, CDR2 SASEGT. The CDR3 covers 14 residues. CDR3 in amino acids: CASSESTGYTEAFF. CDR3 DNA: TGTGCCAGCAGTGAATCTACCGGGTACACTGAAGCTTTCTTT.

J is TRBJ1-1 and V is TRBV18; D remains ambiguous. V lost 3 bases, J lost 1 base, and 12 bases lay in between. The CDR3 is made up of 15 amino acids. Per the germline V gene, CDR1 is KGHSH and CDR2 is LQKENI. CDR3 nucleotides: TGTGCCAGCTCACCCTTGGCAAGTCAGAACACTGAAGCTTTCTTT. Its translation: CASSPLASQNTEAFF. Using reference TRBV18 and TRBJ1-1 for the parts outside the CDR3, the full variable domain is NAGVMQNPRHLVRRRGQEARLRCSPMKGHSHVYWYRQLPEEGLKFMVYLQKENIIDESGMPKERFSAEFPKEGPSILRIQQVVRGDSAAYFCASSPLASQNTEAFFGQGTRLTVV.

Only one count was recorded for this clone. This chain links TRBV11-2 with TRBJ2-3, with D hard to call. Germline V gene sequence: CDR1 SGHAT, CDR2 FQNNGV. V shed 2 bases and J shed 1 base, with 10 bases lying between them. This CDR3 region has 15 residues. The CDR3 nucleotides are TGTGCCAGCAGCTTATCCGCCCCAGGCACAGATACGCAGTATTTT. Translating gives CASSLSAPGTDTQYF.

The chain recombines TRBV7-2 with TRBJ2-4; a possible D gene is TRBD1 (8 bases). V was pared by 4 bases and J by 8 bases, with 15 bases between. The CDR3 runs 14 residues. Germline loops: CDR1 SGHTA, CDR2 FQGNSA. In DNA, the CDR3 is TGTGCCAGCAGCTCTACAGGGGGGGCCGACATTCAGTACTTC. It codes for CASSSTGGADIQYF.

The chain employs TRBV6-6 and TRBJ2-7; 9 nucleotides agree with TRBD1. The junction had 8 bases not matched to a gene; V was cut back by 5 bases and J by 6 bases. CDR1 and CDR2 (germline): MNHNY, SVGAGI (reference sequence). The CDR3 covers 14 residues. The CDR3 is CASSPGQGSSEQYF. As DNA, the CDR3 is TGTGCCAGCAGTCCGGGACAGGGATCAAGCGAGCAGTACTTC.

The DNA of the CDR3 is TGTGCCAGCAGTTACTCGTCGCAGGGCTTTCGGGAGCAGTACTTC. Amino acids: CASSYSSQGFREQYF. J is TRBJ2-7 and V is TRBV6-5, with D possibly TRBD1 on 5 matching bases. Germline loops: CDR1 MNHEY, CDR2 SVGAGI. V gave up 0 bases and J gave up 7 bases, with 16 bases separating them. The CDR3 runs 15 residues.

The CDR3 nucleotides are TGTGCCACCAGCAGAAGAGAGCAGGGAAAGCAGTACTTC. Encoded protein: CATSRREQGKQYF. The genes are TRBV15 and TRBJ2-7; a possible D gene is TRBD1 (5 bases). The CDR3 is made up of 13 amino acids. Per germline, CDR1 LNHNV and CDR2 YYDKDF (reference sequence). Trimming stripped 2 bases from V and 8 bases from J, with 13 bases between.

The chain recombines TRBV10-3 with TRBJ1-5; no reliable D call. This CDR3 region has 16 residues. Trimming left V 5 bases short and J 0 bases short, with 14 bases between. In germline, CDR1 is ENHRY, CDR2 SYGVKD. DNA of the CDR3: TGTGCCATCAGTCTCGGAGGGAGCTATAGCAATCAGCCCCAGCATTTT. Its protein product is CAISLGGSYSNQPQHF.

The CDR3 protein is CASSLVGAVRGTEAFF. The CDR3 DNA follows: TGTGCCAGCAGCTTAGTGGGGGCAGTCAGAGGCACTGAAGCTTTCTTT. The chain carries TRBV7-2 and TRBJ1-1, with D possibly matching TRBD1 (6 bases). Looked up from germline, CDR1 is SGHTA and CDR2 is FQGNSA. Between the trimmed V and J ends, which lost 1 base and 4 bases, there was a span of 16 bases. The CDR3 totals 16 residues.

V usage is TRBV3-1 (or the pseudogene TRBV3-2) and J usage is TRBJ2-1, with 11 nucleotides matching TRBD2. The CDR3 extends over 15 amino acids. Germline V lookup: CDR1 LGHDT, CDR2 YNNKEL (reference sequence). The V gene end was trimmed by 4 bases and the J gene end by 7 bases; junction bases not matched to a gene: 6. CDR3 nucleotide sequence: TGTGCCAGCAGCCGGTTTAGCGGGGGGGCAAATGAGCAGTTCTTC. This encodes CASSRFSGGANEQFF.